The 19 T cell receptor beta chains below come from one sample, sequenced in a study of OX40 agonist ivuxolimab in advanced cancers. Measured with immunoSEQ multiplex PCR; TCRdb has only the in-frame clones, and not every one. The top ten hold 1% to 1.2% of the sample, which has tens of thousands of clones, under 95% seen once. This sample comprised CD4+ or CD8+ T cells sorted from blood, obtained in a trial of the OX40 agonist ivuxolimab. The receptors shown here come from an adult with an advanced solid tumor such as melanoma, head and neck, liver or kidney cancer.

This chain links TRBV7-6 with TRBJ1-3; possibly TRBD1 for D (5 bases). This CDR3 has 15 amino acids. The germline V gene encodes CDR1 SGHVS and CDR2 FNYEAQ. The V gene lost 5 bases and the J gene lost 0 bases, with 11 bases spanning the gap. The CDR3 here is CASSLDSFSGNTIYF. In DNA, the CDR3 is TGTGCCAGCAGCCTAGACAGCTTCTCTGGAAACACCATATATTTT.

This clone has a handful of counts. Additional DNA sequences in this sample encode the identical CDR3. The chain carries TRBV2 and TRBJ1-5; 8 bases align to TRBD1. Trimming took 3 bases from V and 2 from J; bases not matched to a gene: 0. The length of the CDR3 is 14 residues. Germline loops: CDR1 SNHLY, CDR2 FYNNEI. CDR3 region: CASSEGQGNQPQHF. CDR3 coding DNA: TGTGCCAGCAGTGAGGGACAGGGCAATCAGCCCCAGCATTTT.

The rearrangement links TRBV9 to TRBJ1-2; TRBD1 might be the D (5 bases). The CDR3 has 15 amino acids. The V and J ends lost 0 bases and 6 bases respectively, with 15 bases between them. The V gene's germline CDR1 is SGDLS and CDR2 YYNGEE. CDR3 region: CASSVEGRPGHGYTF. CDR3 in DNA: TGTGCCAGCAGCGTAGAGGGCAGGCCGGGGCATGGCTACACCTTC. The full variable domain, its missing parts supplied by reference TRBV9 and TRBJ1-2, is DSGVTQTPKHLITATGQRVTLRCSPRSGDLSVYWYQQSLDQGLQFLIQYYNGEERAKGNILERFSAQQFPDLHSELNLSSLELGDSALYFCASSVEGRPGHGYTFGSGTRLTVV.

The rearrangement uses TRBV5-4 and TRBJ1-6; 7 positions agree with TRBD1. CDR1 and CDR2 (germline): SGHNT, YYREEE (reference sequence). Germline trimming cut 4 bases from V and 4 bases from J; bases unmatched to any gene: 8. This CDR3 has 16 residues. The CDR3 DNA sequence: TGTGCCAGCAGCGTTGGGGGACAGATTTATAATTCACCCCTCCACTTT. This encodes CASSVGGQIYNSPLHF. The full variable domain, rest sourced from reference TRBV5-4 and TRBJ1-6, is ETGVTQSPTHLIKTRGQQVTLRCSSQSGHNTVSWYQQALGQGPQFIFQYYREEENGRGNFPPRFSGLQFPNYSSELNVNALELDDSALYLCASSVGGQIYNSPLHFGNGTRLTVT.

V is TRBV6-5 and J is TRBJ1-1; weak D call: TRBD1 (5 bases). Germline values: CDR1 MNHEY, CDR2 SVGAGI. V was trimmed by 5 bases and J by 1 base, leaving 11 bases between them. The CDR3 runs to 14 residues. CDR3 protein: CASSPPGTNTEAFF. CDR3 nucleotide sequence: TGTGCCAGCAGTCCCCCGGGGACGAACACTGAAGCTTTCTTT.

This chain links TRBV7-2 with TRBJ1-4, with D perhaps matching TRBD1 (6 bases). The germline CDR1 and CDR2 sequences are SGHTA and FQGNSA. V was clipped by 2 bases and J by 9 bases, with 10 bases between them. The CDR3 extends over 13 amino acids. The CDR3 protein is CASSLKGEKKLFF. For the CDR3, the DNA is TGTGCCAGCAGCTTAAAGGGGGAAAAAAAACTGTTTTTT.

The chain joins TRBV29-1 to TRBJ1-4; tentatively, D is TRBD1 (5 bases). Trimming pared 4 bases from V and 0 bases from J, leaving 15 bases between. The CDR3 length is 16 residues. The germline gives CDR1 SQVTM, CDR2 ANQGSEA. CDR3 DNA: TGCAGCGTTGGTACTCCCGGGGGACCAACTAATGAAAAACTGTTTTTT. The encoded protein is CSVGTPGGPTNEKLFF.

This chain links TRBV5-4 with TRBJ2-3, with 10 positions matching TRBD2. V gave up 6 bases and J gave up 2 bases; unmatched junction bases: 12. Germline CDR1 is SGHNT and CDR2 is YYREEE (reference sequence). This CDR3 contains 17 residues. The DNA for the CDR3 is TGTGCCAGCACCACCGGCCTACTAGCGGGAACCACAGATACGCAGTATTTT. This translates into CASTTGLLAGTTDTQYF.

The J gene is TRBJ1-1, the V gene TRBV5-4; D is possibly TRBD1 (5 bases). Germline values: CDR1 SGHNT, CDR2 YYREEE (reference sequence). Between the trimmed V and J ends, which lost 3 bases and 0 bases, there was a span of 15 bases. The length of the CDR3 is 16 residues. Here the CDR3 DNA reads TGTGCCAGCAGCTCCACCGTGACAGCTCTGAACACTGAAGCTTTCTTT. As protein: CASSSTVTALNTEAFF.

This chain connects TRBV18 to TRBJ1-2; tentatively, D is TRBD1 (5 bases). The CDR3 sequence is 13 residues long. Germline V gene lookup returns CDR1 KGHSH and CDR2 LQKENI. The V end lost 2 bases, the J end lost 11 bases, and 15 bases lay between the germline ends. The CDR3 protein is CASSPGATSTYTF. As DNA, the CDR3 is TGTGCCAGCTCACCAGGGGCAACCTCGACGTACACCTTC.

The chain couples TRBV19 to TRBJ2-1, with D possibly being TRBD2 (6 bases). The CDR3 has 19 amino acids. CDR1 is LNHDA, CDR2 SQIVND, per germline (reference sequence). The V gene lost 3 bases and the J gene lost 6 bases, with 27 bases spanning the gap. The CDR3 DNA reads TGTGCCAGTAGTATTCAGGCCTTAGCAAGTGGGATGGGGGGCAATGAGCAGTTCTTC. Protein product: CASSIQALASGMGGNEQFF.

The genes are TRBV6-1 and TRBJ1-1; D gene ambiguous. Trimming stripped 9 bases from V and 8 bases from J, with 10 bases between. Germline CDR1 is MNHNS and CDR2 is SASEGT. This CDR3 region has 10 residues. The DNA for the CDR3 is TGTGCCAGTGCTTCCGAAGAAGCTTTCTTT. Translating gives CASASEEAFF.

J is TRBJ2-7 and V is TRBV27; 7 nucleotides match TRBD2. J was trimmed by 7 bases and V by 5 bases; bases with no gene match: 5. The CDR3 consists of 12 residues. Germline values: CDR1 MNHEY, CDR2 SMNVEV (reference sequence). The CDR3: CASSPTGGEQYF. CDR3 nucleotides: TGTGCCAGCAGTCCGACCGGGGGGGAGCAGTACTTC.

This chain connects TRBV30 to TRBJ1-4; D gene unclear. The CDR3 extends over 14 amino acids. Germline CDR1 reads GTSNPN; CDR2 reads SVGIG (reference sequence). V lost 3 bases and J 8 bases, leaving 16 bases between the germline ends. For the CDR3, the DNA is TGTGCCTGGAGGGCGTGGGGTGAAGACGAAAAACTGTTTTTT. Translation: CAWRAWGEDEKLFF.

The rearrangement joins TRBV19 to TRBJ1-5; D perhaps matches TRBD1 (5 bases). The CDR3 is 15 amino acids. CDR1 and CDR2 (germline): LNHDA, SQIVND (reference sequence). With 5 bases removed from V and 0 bases from J, the gap between germline ends came to 11 bases. CDR3 nucleotide sequence: TGTGCCAGTAGTCCAAGGGACGGTAGCAATCAGCCCCAGCATTTT. The encoded protein is CASSPRDGSNQPQHF.

The V and J genes are TRBV10-3 and TRBJ2-1; TRBD2 matches at 11 bases. CDR1 ENHRY and CDR2 SYGVKD come from the germline V gene. V lost 9 bases, J lost 3 bases, and 1 base stayed unmatched. The CDR3 extends over 13 amino acids. The CDR3 here is CAMTSGNYNEQFF. For the CDR3, the DNA is TGTGCCATGACTAGCGGGAACTACAATGAGCAGTTCTTC.

The chain is built from TRBV5-1 and TRBJ2-3; 9 bases match TRBD2. This CDR3 is built from 16 residues. Germline V gene data show CDR1 as SGHRS and CDR2 as YFSETQ. V shed 0 bases, J shed 8 bases, and the junction held 10 bases outside the gene matches. The CDR3: CASSLVAGLAHSTQYF. DNA for the CDR3: TGCGCCAGCAGCTTGGTCGCCGGACTAGCGCACTCTACGCAGTATTTT.

This sequence joins TRBV5-4 and TRBJ2-2; 7 positions agree with TRBD1. Germline values: CDR1 SGHNT, CDR2 YYREEE (reference sequence). Losses at the gene ends were 5 bases for V and 4 bases for J; bases not matched to a gene: 11. The CDR3 has 16 amino acids. The CDR3 DNA is TGTGCCAGCAGGAAGGGGGCCCAGGCGGGCACCGGGGAGCTGTTTTTT. Its translation is CASRKGAQAGTGELFF.

The CDR3 reads CASSSRSGGARETQYF. The DNA for the CDR3 is TGTGCCAGCAGCTCCCGTAGCGGGGGAGCGAGAGAGACCCAGTACTTC. The V gene is TRBV7-2, the J gene TRBJ2-5; TRBD2 matches at 9 bases. Germline CDR1 is SGHTA and CDR2 is FQGNSA. V shed 4 bases and J 4 bases; nucleotides not matched to a gene: 10. The CDR3 totals 16 residues.